The present T cell receptor beta chain was sequenced within a study of blood T cells in healthy people across ages. Study-level findings and limits: Long-lived donors had more naive CD4+ cells and higher diversity than aged donors.

This clonotype was detected ten times or more. Its antigen is not identified. A second PCR, run for roughly 7 to 11 cycles, used a sample-barcoded 5' primer plus a J-beta primer mix. From the 5' RACE reads, TCRdb called clonotypes with MiXCR, one entry per CDR3 protein. Of some 640,000 distinct CDR3 sequences in the sample, about 30% were seen once. V was pared by 5 bases and J by 8 bases, with 9 bases of the junction left unmatched. The CDR3 runs to 14 residues. V usage is TRBV12-3 or TRBV12-4 and J usage is TRBJ1-1; 9 bases fit TRBD1. The receptor comes from an elderly woman in good health. The sample consisted of blood. The CDR3 DNA sequence: TGTGCCAGCAGTGCCTCCGGTGGGACAGGGGAAGCTTTCTTT. This translates into CASSASGGTGEAFF.